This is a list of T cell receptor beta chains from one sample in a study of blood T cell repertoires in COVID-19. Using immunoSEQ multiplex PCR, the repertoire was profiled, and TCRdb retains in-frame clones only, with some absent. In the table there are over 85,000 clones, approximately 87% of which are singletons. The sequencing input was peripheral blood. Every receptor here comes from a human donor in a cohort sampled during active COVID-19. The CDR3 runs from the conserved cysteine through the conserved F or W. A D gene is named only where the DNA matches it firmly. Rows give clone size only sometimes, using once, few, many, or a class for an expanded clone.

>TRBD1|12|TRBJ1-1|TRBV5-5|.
CASSNTGDEAFF
TGTGCCAGCAGTAATACAGGGGATGAAGCTTTCTTT
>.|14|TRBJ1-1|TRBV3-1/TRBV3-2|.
CASSHRHANTEAFF
TGTGCCAGCAGCCACAGGCATGCTAACACTGAAGCTTTCTTT
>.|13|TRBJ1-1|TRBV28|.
CASSLTRNTEAFF
TGTGCCAGCAGCCTCACGAGGAACACTGAAGCTTTCTTT
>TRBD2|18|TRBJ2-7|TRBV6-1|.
CASSVRGLAGGQAYEQYF
TGTGCCAGCAGTGTGCGAGGACTAGCGGGAGGGCAGGCCTACGAGCAGTACTTC
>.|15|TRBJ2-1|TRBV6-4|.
CASSEGDLSYNEQFF
TGTGCCAGCAGTGAGGGGGACTTAAGCTACAATGAGCAGTTCTTC
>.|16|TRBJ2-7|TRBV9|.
CASSVVPSAKAYEQYF
TGTGCCAGCAGCGTAGTCCCCAGCGCCAAAGCCTACGAGCAGTACTTC
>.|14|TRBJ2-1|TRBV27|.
CASRPVGGREEQFF
TGTGCCAGCAGACCGGTTGGGGGCCGAGAGGAGCAGTTCTTC
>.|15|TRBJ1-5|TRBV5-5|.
CASSLGDQGTQPQHF
TGTGCCAGCAGCTTGGGTGACCAGGGGACTCAGCCCCAGCATTTT
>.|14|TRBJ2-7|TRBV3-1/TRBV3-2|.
CASSQAPSSYEQYF
TGTGCCAGCAGCCAAGCTCCGAGCTCCTACGAGCAGTACTTC
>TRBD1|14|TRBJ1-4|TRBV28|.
CASRYGQGNEKLFF
TGTGCCAGCAGATATGGACAGGGTAATGAAAAACTGTTTTTT
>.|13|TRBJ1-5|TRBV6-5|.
CATRGQMNQPQHF
TGTGCCACCCGCGGACAAATGAATCAGCCCCAGCATTTT
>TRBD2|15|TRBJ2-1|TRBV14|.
CASSNPSGLYNEQFF
TGTGCCAGCAGCAACCCTAGCGGACTCTACAATGAGCAGTTCTTC
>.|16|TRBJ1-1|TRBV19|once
CASSALSGRRNTEAFF
TGTGCCAGTAGTGCCCTGAGTGGAAGGAGGAACACTGAAGCTTTCTTT
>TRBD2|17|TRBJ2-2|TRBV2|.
CASSEMASGRAGGELFF
TGTGCCAGCAGTGAAATGGCGAGCGGGAGGGCCGGCGGGGAGCTGTTTTTT
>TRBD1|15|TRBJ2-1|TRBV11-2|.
CASSWEGTGNNEQFF
TGTGCCAGCAGCTGGGAGGGGACAGGGAACAATGAGCAGTTCTTC
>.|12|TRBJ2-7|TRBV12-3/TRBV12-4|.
CASSLDYYEQYF
TGTGCCAGCAGCCTCGACTACTACGAGCAGTACTTC
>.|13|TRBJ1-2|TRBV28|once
CASSPQVGYGYTF
TGTGCCAGCAGTCCCCAGGTTGGGTATGGCTACACCTTC
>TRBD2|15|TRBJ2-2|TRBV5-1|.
CASSLLAGRTGELFF
TGCGCCAGCAGCCTTCTAGCGGGAAGGACCGGGGAGCTGTTTTTT
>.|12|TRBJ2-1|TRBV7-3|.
CASSLGLDEQFF
TGTGCCAGCAGCCTTGGACTCGATGAGCAGTTCTTC
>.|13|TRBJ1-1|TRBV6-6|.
CASIGDLNTEAFF
TGTGCCAGCATTGGAGACTTGAACACTGAAGCTTTCTTT
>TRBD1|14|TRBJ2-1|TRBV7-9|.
CASSLKGTDNEQFF
TGTGCCAGCAGCTTGAAAGGGACAGACAATGAGCAGTTCTTC
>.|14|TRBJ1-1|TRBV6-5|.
CASSYRGMNTEAFF
TGTGCCAGCAGTTACCGGGGTATGAACACTGAAGCTTTCTTT
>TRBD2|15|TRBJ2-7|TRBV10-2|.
CASRPGLAGDREQYF
TGCGCCAGCCGCCCAGGACTAGCGGGAGATCGCGAGCAGTACTTC
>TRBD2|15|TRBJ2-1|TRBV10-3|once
CAISDVAGPYNEQFF
TGTGCCATCAGTGACGTAGCGGGCCCCTACAATGAGCAGTTCTTC
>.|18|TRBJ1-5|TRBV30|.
CAWSRGGAVRSGNQPQHF
TGTGCCTGGAGTAGAGGAGGGGCCGTAAGATCGGGCAATCAGCCCCAGCATTTT
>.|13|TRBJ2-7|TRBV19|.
CASSMHKTYEQYF
TGTGCCAGTAGTATGCACAAGACCTACGAGCAGTACTTC